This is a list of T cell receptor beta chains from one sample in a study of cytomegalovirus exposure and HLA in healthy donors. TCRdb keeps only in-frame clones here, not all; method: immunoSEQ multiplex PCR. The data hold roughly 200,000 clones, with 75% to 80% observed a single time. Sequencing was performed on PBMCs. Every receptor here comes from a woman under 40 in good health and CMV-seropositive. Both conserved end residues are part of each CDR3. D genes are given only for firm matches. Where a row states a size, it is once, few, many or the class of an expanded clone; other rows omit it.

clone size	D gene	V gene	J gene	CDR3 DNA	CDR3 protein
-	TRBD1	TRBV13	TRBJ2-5	TGTGCCAGCAGCTATGACGGACAGGGGGCCCCAGAGACCCAGTACTTC	CASSYDGQGAPETQYF
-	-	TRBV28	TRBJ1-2	TGTGCAGCGACGTCAAACTATGGCTACACCTTC	CAATSNYGYTF
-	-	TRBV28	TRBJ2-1	TGTGCCAGCAGTTTTCAGGGGGGAGCGCAGTTCTTC	CASSFQGGAQFF
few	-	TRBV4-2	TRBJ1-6	TGTGCCAGCAGCGTCCAGGGAAAATCACCCCTCCACTTT	CASSVQGKSPLHF
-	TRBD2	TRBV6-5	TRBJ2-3	TGTGCCAGCACCACGGGACTAGCGGGAGCAGATACGCAGTATTTT	CASTTGLAGADTQYF
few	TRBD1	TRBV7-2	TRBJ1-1	TGTGCCAGCAGCACAACAGGGGGCACTGAAGCTTTCTTT	CASSTTGGTEAFF
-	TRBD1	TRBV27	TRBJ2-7	TGTGCCAGCACGACAGGGGGGTCGCCTCAGTACTTC	CASTTGGSPQYF
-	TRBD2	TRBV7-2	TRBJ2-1	TGTGCCAGCAGTCCGACTAGCGGGAGGGGCAATGAGCAGTTCTTC	CASSPTSGRGNEQFF
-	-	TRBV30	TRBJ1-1	TGTGCCTGGAGTGAGGGGTCGGGGGGCACTGAAGCTTTCTTT	CAWSEGSGGTEAFF
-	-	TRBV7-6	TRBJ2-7	TGTGCCAGCATCCGGACAGCGTGTTACTACGAGCAGTACTTC	CASIRTACYYEQYF
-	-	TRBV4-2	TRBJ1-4	TGTGCCAGCAGCCAACTTCCAGGGGCGGGGGGCACTAATGAAAAACTGTTTTTT	CASSQLPGAGGTNEKLFF
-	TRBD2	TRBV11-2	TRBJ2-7	TGTGCCAGCAGTCGCGGACTAGCGGCCTACGAGCAGTACTTC	CASSRGLAAYEQYF
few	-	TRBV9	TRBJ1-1	TGTGCCAGCAGCGTAAGAGGAAACACTGAAGCTTTCTTT	CASSVRGNTEAFF
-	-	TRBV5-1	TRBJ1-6	TGCGCCAGCAGTAGGAGGGACCCAGCGAATTCACCCCTCCACTTT	CASSRRDPANSPLHF
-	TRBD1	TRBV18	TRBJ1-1	TGTGCCAGCTCAATTACCGGGACAGGGGGTGAAGCTTTCTTT	CASSITGTGGEAFF
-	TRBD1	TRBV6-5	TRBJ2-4	TGTGCCAGCAGTTACTTGGGACAGGGAGACAGAAACATTCAGTACTTC	CASSYLGQGDRNIQYF
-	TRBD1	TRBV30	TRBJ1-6	TGTGCCTGGGGGACAGAATACAATTCACCCCTCCACTTT	CAWGTEYNSPLHF
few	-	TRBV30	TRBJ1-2	TGTGCCTGGAGTGATTGGGACTCTGACTACACCTTC	CAWSDWDSDYTF
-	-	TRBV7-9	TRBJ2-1	TGTGCCAGCAGCTTAGTCGTTAGTGGTGAGCAGTTCTTC	CASSLVVSGEQFF
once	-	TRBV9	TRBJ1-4	TGTGCCAGCAGCGTAACAGGATCAACTAATGAAAAACTGTTTTTT	CASSVTGSTNEKLFF
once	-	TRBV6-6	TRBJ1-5	TGTGCCAGCATGGCCCCTAGCAATCAGCCCCAGCATTTT	CASMAPSNQPQHF
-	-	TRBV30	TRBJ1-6	TGTGCCTGGAGTAAGAGGGGGATGGGGTATAATTCACCCCTCCACTTT	CAWSKRGMGYNSPLHF
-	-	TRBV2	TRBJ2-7	TGTGCCAGCAGCAGGGAATCCTACGAGCAGTACTTC	CASSRESYEQYF
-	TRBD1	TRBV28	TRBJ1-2	TGTGCCAGCAGCCTCACAGGGGGCATAGGCTACACCTTC	CASSLTGGIGYTF
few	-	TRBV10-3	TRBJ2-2	TGTGCCATCAGTGAGTCGGCCCGGGGCACCGGGGAGCTGTTTTTT	CAISESARGTGELFF
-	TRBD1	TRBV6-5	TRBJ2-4	TGTGCCAGCAGTCGGACAGGGCTGGCCAAAAACATTCAGTACTTC	CASSRTGLAKNIQYF
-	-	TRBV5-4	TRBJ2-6	TGTGCCAGCAGCCCAGACATCTCTGGGGCCAACGTCCTGACTTTC	CASSPDISGANVLTF
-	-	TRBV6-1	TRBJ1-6	TGTGCCAGCAGTACTACAGGCAATTCACCCCTCCACTTT	CASSTTGNSPLHF
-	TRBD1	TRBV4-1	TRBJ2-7	TGCGCCACCCGGGCCTTGGAGACAGGGAAGGGCGAGCAGTACTTC	CATRALETGKGEQYF
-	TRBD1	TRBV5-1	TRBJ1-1	TGCGCCAGCAGCTCGGGACAGGGAATTGAAGCTTTCTTT	CASSSGQGIEAFF
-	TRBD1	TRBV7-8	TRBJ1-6	TGTGCCAGCAGCAAAGGACAGGGAAGCTCACCCCTCCACTTT	CASSKGQGSSPLHF
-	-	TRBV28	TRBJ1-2	TGTGCCAGCAGTTTCGAGAGTAACTATGGCTACACCTTC	CASSFESNYGYTF
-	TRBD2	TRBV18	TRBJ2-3	TGTGCCAGCTCATTGAAGGGACTAGCGGGAGCTTTAAGCACAGATACGCAGTATTTT	CASSLKGLAGALSTDTQYF
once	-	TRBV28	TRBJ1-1	TGTGCCAGCAGTGGCAGGTTGAACACTGAAGCTTTCTTT	CASSGRLNTEAFF
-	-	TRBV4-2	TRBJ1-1	TGTGCCAGCAGCCCGCAGGGATCCCACACTGAAGCTTTCTTT	CASSPQGSHTEAFF
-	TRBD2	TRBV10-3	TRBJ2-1	TGTGCCATCAATCTAGCGGGGACCAATGAGCAGTTCTTC	CAINLAGTNEQFF
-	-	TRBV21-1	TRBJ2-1	TGTGCCAGCAGCAACACCCCCGAGTGCGGGGGGGAGACCTACAATGAGCAGTTCTTC	CASSNTPECGGETYNEQFF
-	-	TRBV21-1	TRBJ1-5	TGTGCCAGCAGCTCCCACCAGGGGTTAGGCAATCAGCCCCAGCATTTT	CASSSHQGLGNQPQHF
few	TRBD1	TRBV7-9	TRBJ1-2	TGTGCCAGCGCGCCGACAGGGCGATATGGCTACACCTTC	CASAPTGRYGYTF
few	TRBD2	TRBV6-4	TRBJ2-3	TGTGCCAGCAGCCCCGGGGGGGCCACAGATACGCAGTATTTT	CASSPGGATDTQYF
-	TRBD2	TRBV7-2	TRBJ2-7	TGTGCCAGCAGCGGGGCTAGCGGGAAATCCTACGAGCAGTACTTC	CASSGASGKSYEQYF
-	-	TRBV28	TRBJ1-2	TGTGCCAGTGGGGGGGTTAGCTATGGCTACACCTTC	CASGGVSYGYTF
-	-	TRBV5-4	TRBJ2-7	TGTGCCAGCAGCCGGCCGGGACTTGAAAACGAGCAGTACTTC	CASSRPGLENEQYF
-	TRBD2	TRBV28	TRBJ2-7	TGTGCCAGCAGACCGATAGCGGGAGGATATGAGGAGCAGTACTTC	CASRPIAGGYEEQYF
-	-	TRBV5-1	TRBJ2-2	TGCGCCAGCAGCGGTTCAGCGGACACCGGGGAGCTGTTTTTT	CASSGSADTGELFF
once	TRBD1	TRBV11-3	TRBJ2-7	TGTGCCAGCAGCTTCACAGTTGACAGGGCCCCCTACTTTGAGTACGAGCAGTACTTC	CASSFTVDRAPYFEYEQYF
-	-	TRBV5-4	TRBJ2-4	TGTGCCAGCAGTCGAGAGGGGGACATTCAGTACTTC	CASSREGDIQYF
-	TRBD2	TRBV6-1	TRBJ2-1	TGTGCCAGCAGTGGACTAGCGGGGGGCTACAATGAGCAGTTCTTC	CASSGLAGGYNEQFF
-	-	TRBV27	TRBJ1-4	TGTGCCAGCAGTTTATCAGGGGGAGGGTTTAATGAAAAACTGTTTTTT	CASSLSGGGFNEKLFF
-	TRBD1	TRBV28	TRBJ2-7	TGTGCCAGCAGTTTAAGTCAGGGGGCGTCCGAGCAGTACTTC	CASSLSQGASEQYF
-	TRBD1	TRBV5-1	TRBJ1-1	TGCGCCAGCAGCCGGGACAGCTACAACACTGAAGCTTTCTTT	CASSRDSYNTEAFF
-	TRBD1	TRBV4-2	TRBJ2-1	TGTGCCAGCAGCCAAGACACTGGGACAGGGGGGAATGAGCAGTTCTTC	CASSQDTGTGGNEQFF
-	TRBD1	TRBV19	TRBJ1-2	TGTGCCAGCTTGGACAGGGGACTTAACTATGGCTACACCTTC	CASLDRGLNYGYTF